This T cell receptor (beta chain) was sequenced during a study of technical replicates of blood from several donors. Clones were sequenced by immunoSEQ multiplex PCR, and TCRdb holds only the in-frame ones, with some missing. The sample holds tens of thousands of clones, 92% seen once. V dropped 1 base and J dropped 6 bases, with 19 bases sitting between them. Germline CDR1 and CDR2: SQVTM and ANQGSEA. The CDR3 runs 15 residues. The sequenced material came from T cells isolated from PBMCs. The genes are TRBV29-1 and TRBJ2-7, with D maybe TRBD1 (6 bases). This clonotype was obtained from a human donor in good health. The CDR3 region is CSVEGVSDSTFEQYF. Written as DNA, the CDR3 is TGCAGCGTTGAAGGGGTATCGGACAGTACTTTCGAGCAGTACTTC.